The 27 T cell receptor beta chains below all came from one sample that was sequenced in a study of T cell changes during pregnancy in multiple sclerosis. Assay: immunoSEQ multiplex PCR; the TCRdb copy retains only in-frame clones and omits some. Seen here are about 83,000 clones, over 80% observed once, and the top ten hold about 3.8%. The specimen comprised PBMCs, sampled in the first trimester of pregnancy. The receptors come from a female donor in good health, serving as a control in a pregnancy study. Some clones in this sample may be carry-over from other donors' samples.

The chain combines TRBV4-1 with TRBJ2-1; 10 nucleotides match TRBD1. Germline V lookup: CDR1 MGHRA, CDR2 YSYEKL. CDR3 size: 17 residues. Trimming removed 4 bases from V and 7 bases from J; junction bases left unmatched: 13. CDR3 amino acids: CASSLQLPGTGVNEQFF. In DNA, the CDR3 is TGCGCCAGCAGCCTTCAACTTCCCGGGACAGGGGTGAATGAGCAGTTCTTC.

This clone was observed a single time. The chain uses TRBV18 and TRBJ2-5; 7 nucleotides align to TRBD1. There are 14 residues in the CDR3. CDR1 KGHSH and CDR2 LQKENI come from the germline V gene. Trimming at V came to 0 bases and at J to 5 bases, leaving 3 bases not matched to a gene. CDR3 nucleotide sequence: TGTGCCAGCTCACCACCCGACAGGGTCGAGACCCAGTACTTC. Amino acids: CASSPPDRVETQYF.

The chain has TRBV18 and TRBJ1-1; tentatively, D is TRBD1 (6 bases). The CDR3 consists of 16 residues. Germline CDR1 KGHSH, CDR2 LQKENI. V dropped 4 bases and J dropped 4 bases, with 19 bases sitting between them. CDR3 region: CASSQSLILGATEAFF. For the CDR3, the DNA is TGTGCCAGCTCACAATCCCTTATTCTGGGGGCCACTGAAGCTTTCTTT.

The CDR3 loop reads CASSPADRVNYGYTF. In DNA form, the CDR3 reads TGTGCCAGCTCACCTGCGGACAGAGTAAACTATGGCTACACCTTC. The chain recombines TRBV18 with TRBJ1-2; possibly TRBD1 for D (6 bases). Germline CDR1 reads KGHSH; CDR2 reads LQKENI. There are 15 residues in the CDR3. V was clipped by 3 bases and J by 2 bases, with 13 bases between them.

V usage is TRBV9 and J usage is TRBJ2-2, with a weak D call TRBD1 (6 bases). V dropped 4 bases and J dropped 2 bases, with 15 bases sitting between them. The CDR3 has 16 amino acids. Germline CDR1 reads SGDLS; CDR2 reads YYNGEE. CDR3 in DNA: TGTGCCAGCAGCCCTCAATGGACAGCTAACACCGGGGAGCTGTTTTTT. Amino acids: CASSPQWTANTGELFF. The whole variable domain, remainder taken from reference TRBV9 and TRBJ2-2, is DSGVTQTPKHLITATGQRVTLRCSPRSGDLSVYWYQQSLDQGLQFLIQYYNGEERAKGNILERFSAQQFPDLHSELNLSSLELGDSALYFCASSPQWTANTGELFFGEGSRLTVL.

This chain joins TRBV4-3 and TRBJ2-1; weak D call: TRBD2 (6 bases). Germline V gene lookup returns CDR1 LGHNA and CDR2 YSLEER. V lost 1 base and J 1 base, leaving 11 bases between the germline ends. CDR3 length: 16 amino acids. CDR3 nucleotide sequence: TGCGCCAGCAGCCAAGGGCAGCGGGTTTCCTACAATGAGCAGTTCTTC. It is translated as CASSQGQRVSYNEQFF.

The chain has TRBV6-1 and TRBJ2-3; 7 bases align to TRBD1. V shed 0 bases and J 2 bases; nucleotides not matched to a gene: 2. The CDR3 is made up of 15 amino acids. Germline V lookup: CDR1 MNHNS, CDR2 SASEGT. CDR3 amino acids: CASSEAGGYTDTQYF. As DNA, the CDR3 is TGTGCCAGCAGTGAAGCAGGGGGCTACACAGATACGCAGTATTTT.

The chain combines TRBV11-3 with TRBJ2-1, with D tentatively TRBD2 (6 bases). Germline CDR1 is SGHNT and CDR2 is YENEEA. CDR3 length: 14 residues. V lost 5 bases and J 8 bases, leaving 16 bases between the germline ends. The CDR3 DNA sequence: TGTGCCAGCAGCCCGGAGTTCGGGGGAGATGAGCAGTTCTTC. This gives the protein CASSPEFGGDEQFF.

J is TRBJ2-2 and V is TRBV27; unclear D gene. Germline V gene data show CDR1 as MNHEY and CDR2 as SMNVEV (reference sequence). The CDR3 is 14 residues long. Trimming took off 5 bases at V and 3 bases at J, with 10 bases between the two ends. CDR3 nucleotide sequence: TGTGCCAGCAGTACGGGTTCTTACACCGGGGAGCTGTTTTTT. The encoded protein is CASSTGSYTGELFF.

The chain is built from TRBV28 and TRBJ1-2; D is undetermined. V lost 3 bases to trimming and J lost 4 bases, with 6 bases between them. This CDR3 has 12 amino acids. Germline CDR1 is MDHEN and CDR2 is SYDVKM. The CDR3 DNA reads TGTGCCAGCAGTTTTGGGCCCTATGGCTACACCTTC. Encoded protein: CASSFGPYGYTF.

The chain is built from TRBV5-1 and TRBJ2-3, with a possible D match to TRBD1 (6 bases). CDR1 SGHRS and CDR2 YFSETQ come from the germline V gene. The CDR3 has 16 amino acids. The V gene lost 1 base and the J gene lost 1 base, with 13 bases spanning the gap. The CDR3 is CASSLSRGVGTDTQYF. The CDR3 nucleotides are TGCGCCAGCAGCTTGAGCAGGGGTGTGGGCACAGATACGCAGTATTTT. Combining the CDR3 with reference TRBV5-1 and TRBJ2-3 gives the whole variable domain KAGVTQTPRYLIKTRGQQVTLSCSPISGHRSVSWYQQTPGQGLQFLFEYFSETQRNKGNFPGRFSGRQFSNSRSEMNVSTLELGDSALYLCASSLSRGVGTDTQYFGPGTRLTVL.

J is TRBJ2-5 and V is TRBV21-1; the D segment call TRBD1 is taken from the table without a DNA check. TRBV21-1 is a pseudogene segment. The CDR3 extends over 15 amino acids. CDR3 sequence (DNA): TGTGCCAGCAGCAAGGAGGGACAGGGAGCGGAGACCCAGTACTTC. It codes for CASSKEGQGAETQYF.

The CDR3 reads CASSAGRDGEKLFF. CDR3 sequence (DNA): TGCGCCAGCAGCGCGGGGAGGGACGGCGAAAAACTGTTTTTT. This rearrangement joins TRBV10-1 to TRBJ1-4; possibly TRBD1 for D (5 bases). Germline lookup yields CDR1 WNHNN and CDR2 SYGVQD (reference sequence). Trimming removed 6 bases at V and 8 bases at J, with 16 bases between. The CDR3 is 14 residues long.

The chain uses TRBV7-9 and TRBJ2-1; D is possibly TRBD2 (5 bases). Germline values: CDR1 SEHNR, CDR2 FQNEAQ (reference sequence). Trimming removed 1 base at V and 10 bases at J, with 14 bases between. The CDR3 runs to 14 residues. CDR3 bases: TGTGCCAGCAGCTTAGACGGCCGGGGTTGGGAGCAGTTCTTC. This encodes CASSLDGRGWEQFF. Variable domain in full (rest from reference TRBV7-9 and TRBJ2-1): DTGVSQNPRHKITKRGQNVTFRCDPISEHNRLYWYRQTLGQGPEFLTYFQNEAQLEKSRLLSDRFSAERPKGSFSTLEIQRTEQGDSAMYLCASSLDGRGWEQFFGPGTRLTVL.

This CDR3 is CSALEGTSYEQYF. Here the CDR3 DNA reads TGCAGCGCATTGGAGGGGACTTCCTACGAGCAGTACTTC. The chain links TRBV29-1 to TRBJ2-7; TRBD2 is a possible D gene (6 bases). The CDR3 is 13 residues long. Germline V gene lookup returns CDR1 SQVTM and CDR2 ANQGSEA. Deletions cut 7 bases from V and 1 base from J, with 14 bases between.

The chain couples TRBV7-9 to TRBJ2-5; TRBD2 might be the D (6 bases). Germline CDR1 and CDR2: SEHNR and FQNEAQ (reference sequence). The CDR3 covers 16 residues. Trimming left V 5 bases short and J 4 bases short, with 20 bases between. For the CDR3, the DNA is TGTGCCAGCAGCCGTCAAGAGGTGAGGGGAGGAGAGACCCAGTACTTC. Its protein is CASSRQEVRGGETQYF.

J is TRBJ2-6 and V is TRBV5-5, with D uncertain. V was cut by 0 bases and J by 1 base, with 5 bases left in between. Germline CDR1 reads SGHKS; CDR2 reads YYEKEE (reference sequence). The CDR3 loop spans 15 amino acids. The CDR3 DNA reads as TGTGCCAGCAGCTTGGGAGGATCTGGGGCCAACGTCCTGACTTTC. As protein: CASSLGGSGANVLTF.

The rearrangement links TRBV10-3 to TRBJ2-7, with a possible D match to TRBD2 (6 bases). This CDR3 is built from 15 residues. Germline V CDR1 and CDR2: ENHRY, SYGVKD. V shed 3 bases and J shed 0 bases, with 12 bases lying between them. The CDR3 is CAISDGGDSSYEQYF. CDR3 DNA: TGTGCCATCAGTGACGGCGGGGATAGCTCCTACGAGCAGTACTTC.

V gene TRBV7-2 combines with J gene TRBJ1-5; maybe TRBD1 (5 bases). CDR1 is SGHTA and CDR2 is FQGNSA in the germline V gene. The V and J ends lost 1 base and 1 base respectively, with 11 bases between them. This CDR3 has 16 residues. This CDR3 reads CASSLVWQGSNQPQHF. The CDR3, as DNA: TGTGCCAGCAGCTTAGTTTGGCAGGGCAGCAATCAGCCCCAGCATTTT.

This sequence joins TRBV4-2 and TRBJ2-3; 16 nucleotides line up with TRBD2. The CDR3 length is 16 residues. Trimming removed 4 bases from V and 4 bases from J; junction bases left unmatched: 2. Germline CDR1 and CDR2: LGHNA and YNFKEQ. CDR3 sequence (DNA): TGTGCCAGCAGCCCCGGGACTAGCGGGGGGGCAGATACGCAGTATTTT. It is translated as CASSPGTSGGADTQYF.

The V and J genes are TRBV14 and TRBJ1-2; 7 bases fit TRBD1. The CDR3 consists of 14 residues. In germline, CDR1 is SGHDN, CDR2 FVKESK. With V trimmed by 1 base and J by 4 bases, 3 bases remained unmatched. The chain's CDR3 is CASSQVWTGYGYTF. The CDR3 DNA reads as TGTGCCAGCAGCCAAGTCTGGACAGGCTATGGCTACACCTTC.

The chain recombines TRBV5-4 with TRBJ1-4, with 9 bases fitting TRBD1. Germline V gene data show CDR1 as SGHNT and CDR2 as YYREEE (reference sequence). J lost 3 bases, V lost 4 bases, and 7 bases had no gene match. This CDR3 has 16 amino acids. Here the CDR3 DNA reads TGTGCCAGCAGCCAACAGGGGGCGCTTTCTAATGAAAAACTGTTTTTT. Translation gives CASSQQGALSNEKLFF.

The chain recombines TRBV6-1 with TRBJ2-4; possibly TRBD1 for D (5 bases). The CDR3 runs to 15 residues. Germline V gene lookup returns CDR1 MNHNS and CDR2 SASEGT. The V end was cut by 4 bases, the J end by 0 bases, with 10 bases between. This chain's CDR3 is CASSVLQGAKNIQYF. The CDR3 DNA reads as TGTGCCAGCAGTGTCCTCCAGGGAGCCAAAAACATTCAGTACTTC.

The rearrangement uses TRBV19 and TRBJ1-3; D ambiguous. V lost 4 bases and J 4 bases, leaving 14 bases between the germline ends. The CDR3 extends over 15 amino acids. Germline lookup yields CDR1 LNHDA and CDR2 SQIVND (reference sequence). The CDR3 sequence: CASSTKRARGNTIYF. Written as DNA, the CDR3 is TGTGCCAGTAGTACGAAGAGGGCGCGGGGAAACACCATATATTTT.

The rearrangement uses TRBV9 and TRBJ1-1, with a tentative D call TRBD1 (5 bases). CDR1 SGDLS and CDR2 YYNGEE come from the germline V gene. The CDR3 runs to 15 residues. Trimming stripped 0 bases from V and 6 bases from J, with 15 bases between. CDR3: CASSVDSGLTSEAFF. The DNA of the CDR3 is TGTGCCAGCAGCGTAGATTCAGGGTTGACTTCTGAAGCTTTCTTT.

The genes are TRBV15 and TRBJ2-5, with 9 bases fitting TRBD1. The trim removed 1 base at V and 7 bases at J, leaving 7 bases unmatched. Germline lookup yields CDR1 LNHNV and CDR2 YYDKDF (reference sequence). The CDR3 contains 15 residues. This chain's CDR3 is CATSRVGTGKMTQYF. The CDR3 nucleotides read TGTGCCACCAGCAGAGTAGGGACAGGGAAAATGACCCAGTACTTC.

V gene TRBV4-1 combines with J gene TRBJ2-4, with D maybe TRBD2 (6 bases). Germline V gene lookup returns CDR1 MGHRA and CDR2 YSYEKL. The CDR3 is made up of 13 amino acids. The germline V and J ends were trimmed by 5 bases and 10 bases, with 15 bases remaining between them. The CDR3 loop reads CASSVGRESIQYF. CDR3 nucleotides: TGCGCCAGCAGCGTCGGACGGGAGAGTATTCAGTACTTC.